This entry concerns a single TCR beta chain. These data are taken from a study of cytomegalovirus exposure and HLA in healthy donors. Per germline, CDR1 SGHAT and CDR2 FQNNGV. V was shortened by 1 base and J by 7 bases, with 7 bases between the two germline ends. The CDR3 totals 12 residues. With 60 Vbeta and 13 Jbeta primers, the PCR was carried out. Clones were read by immunoSEQ multiplex PCR, and TCRdb kept only the in-frame ones, dropping some. Seen here are more than 90,000 clones, less than 80% observed once, and the top ten hold 11%. The specimen sequenced was PBMCs. The chain links TRBV11-2 to TRBJ2-5; D is unclear. The sequence was collected from a woman aged 50 to 60 in good health and CMV-seropositive. CDR3 amino acids: CASSLVGVTQYF. CDR3 sequence (DNA): TGTGCCAGCAGCTTAGTAGGAGTGACCCAGTACTTC.